This record looks at one T cell receptor (beta chain) sequence and its context. The target of this receptor is not known. One base away there is no much larger clone; base qualities are not given. This sample was taken from a study of T cell repertoires in cytomegalovirus infection (dated by TCRdb to 2018 to 2020). Study-wide context: Donor HLA type was relevant to the analysis, because carriage of CMV infection together with the matching HLA type was indicated by public TCR beta signatures. Overall study results and their limits: In the ex vivo response, HLA-C-restricted CMV-specific TCR beta clonotypes were dominant, and in two of eight donors the single most frequent clonotype came from this HLA-C-restricted group. Cumulative frequency of public TCR beta family members discriminated carriers of CMV infection plus the relevant HLA type in this cohort and an independent 352-donor cohort.

The sequencer was an Illumina HiSeq 1500. The public sequencing data were trimmed at Q25 with fastp and processed into clonotypes with MiXCR by TCRdb, which kept only in-frame beta chains. Under each unique CDR3 protein, matching rows form one entry showing the most common genes and DNA. A total of more than 150,000 distinct CDR3 sequences appear in this sample, about 20% of them only once. The ten most abundant clones make up approximately 9.9% of the sample. Sequences DFQATT (CDR1) and SNEGSKA (CDR2) are obtained from the germline V gene (reference sequence). V is shortened by 0 bases, J by 4 bases, and the region joining them spans 13 bases. The cysteine opens and the phenylalanine closes a CDR3 of 14 amino acids. CDR3 DNA only is kept here, 42 bases in frame from base 1.

The chain joins TRBV20-1 to TRBJ2-7; 6 matching bases give a weak D call of TRBD2. This TCR derives from a human donor in good health (CMV status not recorded). Some clones in this sample may be carry-over from other donors' samples. Material for sequencing was PBMCs. The CDR3 here reads CSARDGGTTYEQYF. The DNA is TGCAGTGCTAGAGACGGGGGTACCACTTACGAGCAGTACTTC.